The 8 T cell receptor beta chains below come from one sample, sequenced in a study of cytomegalovirus exposure and HLA in healthy donors. PCR used 60 Vbeta primers and 13 Jbeta primers. Clones were sequenced by immunoSEQ multiplex PCR, and TCRdb holds only the in-frame ones, with some missing. This sample yields about 110,000 clones, of which roughly 70% are seen a single time; 2.5% to 3% belongs to the top ten. The sample comprised PBMCs. The receptors stem from a male donor in good health and CMV-seropositive.

The V call is TRBV18, the J call TRBJ1-1, with TRBD1 identical over 7 bases. This CDR3 has 16 amino acids. CDR1 is KGHSH, CDR2 LQKENI, per germline. After removal of 5 bases from V and 3 bases from J, the junction contained 12 bases not matched to a gene. This CDR3 is CASSGQAIERDTEAFF. In DNA form, the CDR3 reads TGTGCCAGCTCAGGACAGGCTATTGAGAGGGACACTGAAGCTTTCTTT.

Regarding this clone: The germline gene is not matched at one end of the junction; a read error may be the cause. The chain recombines TRBV30 with TRBJ1-5; D gene uncertain. Germline CDR1 GTSNPN, CDR2 SVGIG (reference sequence). The CDR3 has 13 amino acids. As DNA, the CDR3 is TGTGCCTGGAGTGTCAGGTCATCGCAGCCCCAGAATTTT. Translation: CAWSVRSSQPQNF.

The V and J genes are TRBV5-1 and TRBJ1-2; 7 bases map to TRBD1. The CDR3 contains 13 residues. The V gene's germline CDR1 is SGHRS and CDR2 YFSETQ. V lost 4 bases, J lost 7 bases, and 7 bases stayed unmatched. The CDR3: CASSPTGAGGYTF. The CDR3 nucleotides read TGCGCCAGCAGCCCCACAGGGGCGGGTGGCTACACCTTC.

This clone showed up just once. The V gene is TRBV5-1, the J gene TRBJ1-4, with a weak D call TRBD1 (6 bases). The germline CDR1 and CDR2 sequences are SGHRS and YFSETQ. The germline V and J ends were trimmed by 0 bases and 8 bases, with 14 bases remaining between them. This CDR3 is 15 amino acids long. As DNA, the CDR3 is TGCGCCAGCAGCTTGGGGGTGGGGGCTCTGGAAAAACTGTTTTTT. It encodes CASSLGVGALEKLFF.

This chain uses TRBV7-9 with TRBJ1-3, with TRBD1 matching 7 bases. Germline loops: CDR1 SEHNR, CDR2 FQNEAQ (reference sequence). This CDR3 has 15 residues. V lost 5 bases to trimming and J lost 4 bases; unmatched junction nucleotides: 8. CDR3 amino acids: CASSVTGVSGNTIYF. CDR3 nucleotides: TGTGCCAGCAGCGTAACAGGGGTTTCCGGAAACACCATATATTTT.

J is TRBJ1-1 and V is TRBV5-1, with D possibly being TRBD1 (6 bases). Trimming pared 4 bases from V and 3 bases from J, leaving 19 bases between. CDR1 is SGHRS, CDR2 YFSETQ, per germline. This CDR3 is built from 16 residues. In DNA, the CDR3 is TGCGCCAGCAGCGCATGGACAGAGGACGGGGACACTGAAGCTTTCTTT. Translation gives CASSAWTEDGDTEAFF.

In its sample, this clone was seen a few times. The rearrangement links TRBV7-2 to TRBJ1-5; D perhaps matches TRBD1 (5 bases). V lost 5 bases, J lost 4 bases, and 12 bases lay in between. The CDR3 consists of 14 residues. CDR1 is SGHTA, CDR2 FQGNSA, per germline. CDR3 nucleotides: TGTGCCAGCAGCGCGGGACGGAATAATCAGCCCCAGCATTTT. Protein: CASSAGRNNQPQHF. Full variable domain (outside the CDR3, taken from reference TRBV7-2 and TRBJ1-5): GAGVSQSPSNKVTEKGKDVELRCDPISGHTALYWYRQSLGQGLEFLIYFQGNSAPDKSGLPSDRFSAERTGGSVSTLTIQRTQQEDSAVYLCASSAGRNNQPQHFGDGTRLSIL.

The chain joins TRBV14 to TRBJ2-1; D unresolved. The CDR3 sequence is 16 residues long. Per the germline V gene, CDR1 is SGHDN and CDR2 is FVKESK. Deletions cut 1 base from V and 7 bases from J, with 17 bases between. CDR3 sequence (DNA): TGTGCCAGCAGCCAAGTATTCCAGTCTCCGAGGAATGAGCAGTTCTTC. This translates into CASSQVFQSPRNEQFF.